These T cell receptor beta chains were read from a single sample in a study of neurological immune-mediated disorders. MiXCR, run by TCRdb on the 5' RACE reads, gives a single entry per CDR3 protein. The sample consists of around 50,000 distinct CDR3 sequences, about an eighth of them appearing once. Sequenced material: PBMCs. The receptor set was obtained from a male donor with HTLV-1-associated myelopathy (HAM/TSP). CDR3s include the opening cysteine and the closing phenylalanine or tryptophan. A D gene is named only where the DNA matches it firmly. The size of a clone is reported for some rows only, either as once, few or many, or as a class for expanded clones.

clone_size: many
j_call: TRBJ1-6
d_call: TRBD1
v_call: TRBV7-2
cdr3_nt: TGTGCCAGCAGCTGGGGGACAGGCGCGGGGGTAGCCCTCCACTTT
cdr3_aa: CASSWGTGAGVALHF

clone_size: .
j_call: TRBJ2-2
d_call: .
v_call: TRBV3-1
cdr3_nt: TGTGCCAGCGGAAGAATTAGAGCTCGACGGGTCACCGGGGAGCTGTTTTTT
cdr3_aa: CASGRIRARRVTGELFF

clone_size: many
j_call: TRBJ1-1
d_call: .
v_call: TRBV20-1
cdr3_nt: TGCAGTGCTAGAGCGGACCCGAACACTGAAGCTTTCTTT
cdr3_aa: CSARADPNTEAFF

clone_size: .
j_call: TRBJ2-7
d_call: .
v_call: TRBV6-6
cdr3_nt: TGTGCCAGCAGTCCCGGGGGCTACGAGCAGTACTTC
cdr3_aa: CASSPGGYEQYF

clone_size: many
j_call: TRBJ2-5
d_call: .
v_call: TRBV7-7
cdr3_nt: TGTGCTAGCAGCCGCCTTCGGAAGACCCAGTACTTC
cdr3_aa: CASSRLRKTQYF

clone_size: many
j_call: TRBJ2-7
d_call: .
v_call: TRBV5-4
cdr3_nt: TGTGCCAGCAGCTTGGCCACCTCCTACGAGCAGTACTTC
cdr3_aa: CASSLATSYEQYF

clone_size: many
j_call: TRBJ1-1
d_call: .
v_call: TRBV20-1
cdr3_nt: TGCAGTGCTAGAGATCTTACGGGGAACACTGAAGCTTTCTTT
cdr3_aa: CSARDLTGNTEAFF

clone_size: few
j_call: TRBJ2-1
d_call: TRBD1
v_call: TRBV7-9
cdr3_nt: TGTGCCAGCAGCTTAGAGACAGGGTCCTACAATGAGCAGTTCTTC
cdr3_aa: CASSLETGSYNEQFF

clone_size: many
j_call: TRBJ1-4
d_call: .
v_call: TRBV20-1
cdr3_nt: TGCAGTGCTGGCCGGGACCCCAATAATGAAAAACTGTTTTTT
cdr3_aa: CSAGRDPNNEKLFF

clone_size: many
j_call: TRBJ1-2
d_call: .
v_call: TRBV5-6
cdr3_nt: TGTGCCAGCTTACCCACTCGGCAGGGCTACTATGGCTACACCTTC
cdr3_aa: CASLPTRQGYYGYTF

clone_size: many
j_call: TRBJ1-4
d_call: TRBD1
v_call: TRBV5-1
cdr3_nt: TGCGCCAGCAGCTTGGCGGGACAGGGTAATGAAAAACTGTTTTTT
cdr3_aa: CASSLAGQGNEKLFF

clone_size: .
j_call: TRBJ2-7
d_call: .
v_call: TRBV7-9
cdr3_nt: TGTGCCAGCAGCCTCCACTACGAGCAGTACTTC
cdr3_aa: CASSLHYEQYF

clone_size: .
j_call: TRBJ1-1
d_call: .
v_call: TRBV12-3/TRBV12-4
cdr3_nt: TGTGCCAGCCTTTGGTTTGGGGGCACTGAAGCTTTCTTT
cdr3_aa: CASLWFGGTEAFF

clone_size: many
j_call: TRBJ2-7
d_call: TRBD1
v_call: TRBV20-1
cdr3_nt: TGCAGTGCTAGGGCGGGGACAGGGTACTACGAGCAGTACTTC
cdr3_aa: CSARAGTGYYEQYF

clone_size: .
j_call: TRBJ2-5
d_call: .
v_call: TRBV7-7
cdr3_nt: TGTGCCAGCAGCTTAGCGCTAAGAGGAGCAGGGGAGACCCAGTACTTC
cdr3_aa: CASSLALRGAGETQYF

clone_size: few
j_call: TRBJ1-2
d_call: .
v_call: TRBV15
cdr3_nt: TGTGCCACCAGCAGGGGCGGGACGTCGGGTGGTGGCTACACCTTC
cdr3_aa: CATSRGGTSGGGYTF

clone_size: many
j_call: TRBJ2-2
d_call: .
v_call: TRBV5-1
cdr3_nt: TGCGCCAGCAGACCCGACAACACGAACACCGGGGAGCTGTTTTTT
cdr3_aa: CASRPDNTNTGELFF